This T cell receptor beta chain was captured by sequencing in a study of blood T cell repertoires in COVID-19. The overall study: T cells, B-cell-depleted T cells, or PBMCs supplied cDNA or gDNA.

The CDR3 is 17 residues long. Germline lookup yields CDR1 MDHEN and CDR2 SYDVKM. The V segment lost 7 bases and the J segment 3 bases; nucleotides outside the gene matches: 12. This study enrolled people aged roughly 18 to 89 from about two dozen US geographic areas. Either two negative PCRs, clearance, or symptom resolution qualified Cohort 3 donors as recovered. Assay: immunoSEQ multiplex PCR; the TCRdb copy retains only in-frame clones and omits some. The profile shows over 200,000 clones, roughly 79% of them singletons. V and J are TRBV28 and TRBJ2-2; 9 bases are a match to TRBD1. This clonotype originated in a man aged 35 to 55 who had recovered from COVID-19. The sample consisted of PBMCs or T cells enriched from blood (not recorded which). Here the CDR3 DNA reads TGTGCCAGCACTTCATTCTCCGGGGACAGGGACACCGGGGAGCTGTTTTTT. Amino acids: CASTSFSGDRDTGELFF.